This record looks at one T cell receptor beta chain sequence and its context. Its cognate antigen is unknown. The source of the sample is a study of cytomegalovirus exposure and HLA in healthy donors. Whole-study findings and limits: Most TCR sequences proved rare, with some public TCRs found in many donors.

The PCR was carried out with 60 Vbeta primers and 13 Jbeta primers. Method: immunoSEQ multiplex PCR; TCRdb's copy keeps in-frame clones and lacks some. The sample has roughly 77,000 clones; the top ten hold 3% to 4%. This CDR3 has 11 amino acids. The germline gives CDR1 DFQATT, CDR2 SNEGSKA (reference sequence). The ends were cut back, 3 bases at V and 8 bases at J, with 10 bases in the middle. Sequenced input: PBMCs. The receptor was derived from a female donor in good health and CMV-seropositive. This chain uses TRBV20-1 with TRBJ1-2, with a tentative D call TRBD1 (5 bases). The CDR3, as DNA: TGCAGTGCTAGTTCAGGGCTAGGCTACACCTTC. Its protein is CSASSGLGYTF.